This TCR beta chain is from a study of T cell responses to AZD1222 COVID-19 vaccine. Whole-study findings and limits: Following two doses of AZD1222, Spike-specific TCR breadth and depth rose. A reported finding is that nearly half of spike-specific TCRs target unmutated variant regions.

Germline CDR1 WNHNN, CDR2 SYGVQD (reference sequence). Losses at the gene ends were 0 bases for V and 4 bases for J; bases not matched to a gene: 2. The CDR3 is 14 residues long. Comments on this clone: Its cognate antigen is unknown.

The data were produced by immunoSEQ multiplex PCR, yet TCRdb's version contains in-frame clones alone and is incomplete. The table has about 77,000 clones, under 95% seen once; the top ten hold roughly 4.8%. The chain links TRBV10-1 to TRBJ1-1; 7 bases match TRBD1. The source of this sequence is an adult who received the AZD1222 COVID-19 vaccine. Source: peripheral blood, taken 28 days after the second AZD1222 dose. The chain's CDR3 is CASSESGQATEAFF. CDR3 sequence (DNA): TGCGCCAGCAGTGAGTCTGGACAGGCCACTGAAGCTTTCTTT.